These 5 T cell receptor beta chains were all obtained from the same sample, sequenced in a study of blood T cells in healthy people across ages. A second PCR of 7 to 11 cycles used a sample-barcoded 5' primer and a J-beta primer mix. One entry per CDR3 protein, called by TCRdb with MiXCR from the 5' RACE reads. The data contain approximately 1,000,000 distinct CDR3 sequences, 35% to 40% of them singletons. The sequencing sample was made of blood. These receptors were taken from a man between 18 and 29 years old in good health.

CDR3 in amino acids: CSARDLRTAETQETQYF. CDR3 DNA sequence: TGCAGTGCTAGAGATCTCCGGACGGCGGAGACTCAAGAGACCCAGTACTTC. This chain connects TRBV20-1 to TRBJ2-5; D is uncertain. CDR3 length: 17 amino acids. V lost 0 bases and J lost 2, with 19 bases in between. Looked up from germline, CDR1 is DFQATT and CDR2 is SNEGSKA (reference sequence).

Regarding this clonotype: The junction departs from germline at one end; a sequencing error may be responsible. The rearrangement uses TRBV20-1 and TRBJ2-4; D is uncertain. The germline V gene encodes CDR1 DFQATT and CDR2 SNEGSKA (reference sequence). CDR3 length equals 14 residues. CDR3 sequence: CSAGEFGPKNIQYF. CDR3 nucleotides: TGCAGTGCTGGAGAGTTTGGGCCCAAAAACATTCAGTACTTC.

This rearrangement joins TRBV20-1 to TRBJ1-2; possible D gene TRBD1, 6 bases. The ends were cut back, 4 bases at V and 5 bases at J, with 14 bases in the middle. CDR3 size: 13 residues. Germline CDR1 reads DFQATT; CDR2 reads SNEGSKA (reference sequence). This CDR3 is CSANPGVGYGYTF. The CDR3 coding sequence is TGCAGTGCTAACCCAGGGGTCGGGTATGGCTACACCTTC.

About this clonotype: This could be a read error, since a much larger clone is one nucleotide away. This chain joins TRBV12-3 or TRBV12-4 and TRBJ1-2; TRBD1 might be the D (5 bases). Trimming stripped 0 bases from V and 5 bases from J, with 10 bases between. This CDR3 region has 14 residues. In nucleotides, the CDR3 is TGTGCCAGCAGTTTAGCCGGGGCGGAATATGGCTACACCTTC. As protein: CASSLAGAEYGYTF.

The rearrangement links TRBV7-2 to TRBJ1-2, with D perhaps TRBD1 (5 bases). V lost 2 bases and J 1 base, leaving 11 bases between the germline ends. This CDR3 has 15 residues. CDR1 and CDR2 from the germline V gene are SGHTA and FQGNSA. CDR3 DNA sequence: TGTGCCAGCAGCTTACAGCCAGGGCATAACTATGGCTACACCTTC. It encodes CASSLQPGHNYGYTF.